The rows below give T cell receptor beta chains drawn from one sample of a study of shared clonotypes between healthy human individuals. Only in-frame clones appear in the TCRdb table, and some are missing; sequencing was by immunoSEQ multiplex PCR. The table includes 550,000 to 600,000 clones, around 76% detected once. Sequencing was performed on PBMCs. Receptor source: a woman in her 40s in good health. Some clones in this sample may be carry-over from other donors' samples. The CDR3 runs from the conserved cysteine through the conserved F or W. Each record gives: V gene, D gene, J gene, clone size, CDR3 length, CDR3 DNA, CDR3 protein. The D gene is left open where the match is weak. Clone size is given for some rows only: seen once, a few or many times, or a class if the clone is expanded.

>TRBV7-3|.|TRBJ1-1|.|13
TGTGCCAGCAAACGGGATTTGAACACTGAAGCTTTCTTT
CASKRDLNTEAFF
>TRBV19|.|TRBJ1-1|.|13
TGTGCCAGCCGACCCCGCGGGAACACTGAAGCTTTCTTT
CASRPRGNTEAFF
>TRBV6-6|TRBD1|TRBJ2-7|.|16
TGTGCCAGCAGTTACTCAAAGGACAGGGGTTGGAACGAGCAGTACTTC
CASSYSKDRGWNEQYF
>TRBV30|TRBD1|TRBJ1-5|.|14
TGTGCCTGGAAGACGGGACAGCAAAATCAGCCCCAGCATTTT
CAWKTGQQNQPQHF
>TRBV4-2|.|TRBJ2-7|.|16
TGTGCCAGCACCCATAAGTGTGGGTCATTTTTCCACGAGCAGTACTTC
CASTHKCGSFFHEQYF
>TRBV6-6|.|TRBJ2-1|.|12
TGTGCCAGCAGTTACGTTGGGGATGAGCAGTTCTTC
CASSYVGDEQFF
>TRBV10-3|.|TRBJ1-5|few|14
TGTGCCACCAAGTGGGGTTACGGCAATCAGCCCCAGCATTTT
CATKWGYGNQPQHF
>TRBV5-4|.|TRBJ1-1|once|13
TGTGCCAGCAGCGTAGGGGGGCGGACTGAAGCTTTCTTT
CASSVGGRTEAFF
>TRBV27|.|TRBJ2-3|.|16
TGTGCCAGCAGTTCGAGCCAAACCGAAGGGGCAGATACGCAGTATTTT
CASSSSQTEGADTQYF
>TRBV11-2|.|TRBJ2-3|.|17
TGTGCCAGCAGCCCCTATCCGGGGGTAGGGAAGGGAGATACGCAGTATTTT
CASSPYPGVGKGDTQYF
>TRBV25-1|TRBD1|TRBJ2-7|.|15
TGTGCCAGCAGTGACGTGGACAGGGGGCTAGACGAGCAGTACTTC
CASSDVDRGLDEQYF
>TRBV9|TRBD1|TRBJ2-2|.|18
TGTGCCAGCAGCGTAGCAAATCGGGACAGGGGGTTCACCGGGGAGCTGTTTTTT
CASSVANRDRGFTGELFF
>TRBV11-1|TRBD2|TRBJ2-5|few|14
TGTGCCAGCAGCCGTGGACTAGCGGGAGAGACCCAGTACTTC
CASSRGLAGETQYF
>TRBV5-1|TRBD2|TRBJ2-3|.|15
TGCGCCAGCAGCTTCGGCGGGAGGACCACAGATACGCAGTATTTT
CASSFGGRTTDTQYF
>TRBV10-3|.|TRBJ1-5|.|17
TGTGCCATCAGTGAGCACAGCGAAGTGGGTAGCAATCGGCCCCAGCATTTT
CAISEHSEVGSNRPQHF
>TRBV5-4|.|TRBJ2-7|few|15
TGTGCCAGCAGCTTGGCTTCGGGAGAGGCCTACGAGCAGTACTTC
CASSLASGEAYEQYF
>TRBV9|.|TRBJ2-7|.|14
TGTGCCAGCAGCGTAGCTGCGGCCTCCTACGAGCAGTACTTC
CASSVAAASYEQYF
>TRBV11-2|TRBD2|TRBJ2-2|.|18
TGTGCCAGCAGCCCTGGTAGCGGGAGGGAGGGTAGCACCGGGGAGCTGTTTTTT
CASSPGSGREGSTGELFF
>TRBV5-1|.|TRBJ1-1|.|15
TGCGCCAGCAGCTTCGGGCAGATCAAGAACACTGAAGCTTTCTTT
CASSFGQIKNTEAFF
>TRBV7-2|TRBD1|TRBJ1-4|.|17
TGTGCCAGCAGCAAAGGGACAGGGAGAGGAACTAATGAAAAACTGTTTTTT
CASSKGTGRGTNEKLFF
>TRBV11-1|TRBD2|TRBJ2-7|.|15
TGTGCCAGCAGCTTCGGGCGGGAGATTAGCCACGAGCAGTACTTC
CASSFGREISHEQYF
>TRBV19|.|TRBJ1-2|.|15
TGTGCCAGTAGCGAGACCGGGTTGTCTAGCTATGGCTACACCTTC
CASSETGLSSYGYTF
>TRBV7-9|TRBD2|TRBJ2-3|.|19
TGTGCCAGCACCTCGGGACTAGCGGGTCACCTCCTACCTCCAGATACGCAGTATTTT
CASTSGLAGHLLPPDTQYF
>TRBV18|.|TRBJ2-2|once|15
TGTGCCAGCTCACCTGGACAGAGAAACACCGGGGAGCTGTTTTTT
CASSPGQRNTGELFF
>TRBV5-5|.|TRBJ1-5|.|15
TGTGCCCCCGGGGGTAGACCCTATAGCAATCAGCCCCAGCATTTT
CAPGGRPYSNQPQHF
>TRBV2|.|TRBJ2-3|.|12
TGTGCCAGCAGGCAGTACACAGATACGCAGTATTTT
CASRQYTDTQYF
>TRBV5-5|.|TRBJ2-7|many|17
TGTGCCAGCAGCGCCGGGCTGCGGACAGTAAGCTCCTACGAGCAGTACTTC
CASSAGLRTVSSYEQYF
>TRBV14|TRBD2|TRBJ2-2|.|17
TGTGCCAGCAGCCAAGCCCTAGCGGGAGGGCTACCGGGGGAGCTGTTTTTT
CASSQALAGGLPGELFF
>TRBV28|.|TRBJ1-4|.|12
TGTGCCAGCAGGCAGGGGCTTGAAAAACTGTTTTTT
CASRQGLEKLFF
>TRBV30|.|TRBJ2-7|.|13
TGTGCCTGGAGCTATGGGACGGGCTACGAGCAGTACTTC
CAWSYGTGYEQYF
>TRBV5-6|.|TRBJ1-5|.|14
TGTGCCAGCAGCGACGGGCCGGGCAATCAGCCCCAGCATTTT
CASSDGPGNQPQHF
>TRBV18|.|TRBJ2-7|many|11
TGTGCCAGCTCATCTGCTAAGGAGCAGTACTTC
CASSSAKEQYF
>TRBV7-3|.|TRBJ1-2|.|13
TGTGCCAGCAGCTATTCCGACGGGGACGGCTACACCTTC
CASSYSDGDGYTF
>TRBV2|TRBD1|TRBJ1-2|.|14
TGTGCTAGCAGTGAAGTGGGGACAGTGTATGGCTACACCTTC
CASSEVGTVYGYTF
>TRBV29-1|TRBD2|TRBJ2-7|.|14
TGCAGCGTTGAAGGTACTAGCGGCCCCTACGAGCAGTACTTC
CSVEGTSGPYEQYF
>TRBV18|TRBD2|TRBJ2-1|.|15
TGTGCCAGCTCAGAGCTAGCGGGAGGTTACAATGAGCAGTTCTTC
CASSELAGGYNEQFF
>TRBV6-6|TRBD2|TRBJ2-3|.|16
TGTGCCAGCAGTTACAGGGCGGGAGGGCCTACAGATACGCAGTATTTT
CASSYRAGGPTDTQYF
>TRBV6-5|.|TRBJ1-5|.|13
TGTGCCAGCAGTCGGACAGCTAATCAGCCCCAGCATTTT
CASSRTANQPQHF
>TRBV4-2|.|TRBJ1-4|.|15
TGTGCCAGCAGCCAAGATGGAATGACTAATGAAAAACTGTTTTTT
CASSQDGMTNEKLFF
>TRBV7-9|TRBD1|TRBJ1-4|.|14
TGTGCCAGCAGCCCGATGACAGGGGTTGAAAAACTGTTTTTT
CASSPMTGVEKLFF
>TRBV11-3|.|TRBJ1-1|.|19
TGCGCCAGCAGCCAAGATCTAATCGGACAAGGGAGGACTAGCACTGAAGCTTTCTTT
CASSQDLIGQGRTSTEAFF
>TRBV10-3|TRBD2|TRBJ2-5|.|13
TGTGCCATAAAGCGGGAGGGCCAAGGGACCCAGTACTTC
CAIKREGQGTQYF
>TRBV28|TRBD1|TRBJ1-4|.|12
TGTGCCACCCGGACAGGGGACGAAAAACTGTTTTTT
CATRTGDEKLFF